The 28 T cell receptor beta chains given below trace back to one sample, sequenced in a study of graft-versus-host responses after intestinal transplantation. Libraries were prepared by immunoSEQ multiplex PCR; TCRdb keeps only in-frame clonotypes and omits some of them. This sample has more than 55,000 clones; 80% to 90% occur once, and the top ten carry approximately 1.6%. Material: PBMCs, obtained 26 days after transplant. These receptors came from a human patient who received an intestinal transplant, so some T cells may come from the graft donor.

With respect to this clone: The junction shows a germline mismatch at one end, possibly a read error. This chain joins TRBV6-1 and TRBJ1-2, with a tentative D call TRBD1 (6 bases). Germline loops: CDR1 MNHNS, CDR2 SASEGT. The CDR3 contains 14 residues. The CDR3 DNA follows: TGTGCCGGCAGGGACACCGTAACTAACTATGGCTACACCTTC. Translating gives CAGRDTVTNYGYTF.

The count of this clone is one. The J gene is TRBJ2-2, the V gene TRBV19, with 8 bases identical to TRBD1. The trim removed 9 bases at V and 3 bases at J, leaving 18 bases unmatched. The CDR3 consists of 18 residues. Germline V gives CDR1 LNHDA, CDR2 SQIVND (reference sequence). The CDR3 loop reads CASRALASGQEYTGELFF. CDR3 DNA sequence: TGTGCCAGCAGGGCCCTCGCGTCGGGACAGGAGTACACCGGGGAGCTGTTTTTT. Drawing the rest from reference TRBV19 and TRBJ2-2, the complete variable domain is DGGITQSPKYLFRKEGQNVTLSCEQNLNHDAMYWYRQDPGQGLRLIYYSQIVNDFQKGDIAEGYSVSREKKESFPLTVTSAQKNPTAFYLCASRALASGQEYTGELFFGEGSRLTVL.

CDR3 sequence reads: CASSHSREESGEQYF. In DNA form, the CDR3 reads TGTGCCAGCAGCCACTCCCGGGAGGAATCGGGAGAGCAGTACTTC. This chain joins TRBV4-2 and TRBJ2-7; 7 positions agree with TRBD2. Germline CDR1 reads LGHNA; CDR2 reads YNFKEQ. Losses at the gene ends were 3 bases for V and 7 bases for J; bases not matched to a gene: 12. There are 15 residues in the CDR3.

CDR3 in amino acids: CASSFVLAEGHYEQYF. CDR3 sequence (DNA): TGTGCCAGCAGCTTTGTTCTAGCGGAAGGGCACTACGAGCAGTACTTC. The rearrangement uses TRBV5-4 and TRBJ2-7; TRBD2 matches at 7 bases. This CDR3 comprises 16 residues. Germline CDR1 reads SGHNT; CDR2 reads YYREEE (reference sequence). The V gene end was trimmed by 2 bases and the J gene end by 3 bases; junction bases not matched to a gene: 11.

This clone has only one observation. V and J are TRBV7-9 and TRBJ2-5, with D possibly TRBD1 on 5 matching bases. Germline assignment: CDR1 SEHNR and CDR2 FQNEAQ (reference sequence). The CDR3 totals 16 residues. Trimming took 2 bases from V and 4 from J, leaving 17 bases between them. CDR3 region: CASSLSPGHDRETQYF. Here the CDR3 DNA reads TGTGCCAGCAGCTTAAGTCCAGGACACGATAGAGAGACCCAGTACTTC.

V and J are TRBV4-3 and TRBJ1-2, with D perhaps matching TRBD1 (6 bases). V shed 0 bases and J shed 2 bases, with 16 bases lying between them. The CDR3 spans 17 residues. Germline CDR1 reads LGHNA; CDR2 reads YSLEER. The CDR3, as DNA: TGCGCCAGCAGCCAAGATCTACCTGGGGGGGCCAACTATGGCTACACCTTC. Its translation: CASSQDLPGGANYGYTF.

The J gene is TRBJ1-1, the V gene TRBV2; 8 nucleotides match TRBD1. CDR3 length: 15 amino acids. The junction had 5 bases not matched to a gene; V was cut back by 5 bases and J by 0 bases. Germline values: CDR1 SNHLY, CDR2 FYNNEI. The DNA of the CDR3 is TGTGCCAGCAGTCCGGGACAGGACCTGAACACTGAAGCTTTCTTT. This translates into CASSPGQDLNTEAFF.

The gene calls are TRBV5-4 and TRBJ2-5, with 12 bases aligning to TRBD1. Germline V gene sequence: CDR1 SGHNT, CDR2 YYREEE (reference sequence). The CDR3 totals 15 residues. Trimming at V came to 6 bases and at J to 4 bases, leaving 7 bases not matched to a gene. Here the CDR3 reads CASTPGTGGAETQYF. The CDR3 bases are TGTGCCAGCACTCCCGGGACAGGGGGCGCAGAGACCCAGTACTTC. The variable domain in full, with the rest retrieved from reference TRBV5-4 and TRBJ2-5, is ETGVTQSPTHLIKTRGQQVTLRCSSQSGHNTVSWYQQALGQGPQFIFQYYREEENGRGNFPPRFSGLQFPNYSSELNVNALELDDSALYLCASTPGTGGAETQYFGPGTRLLVL.

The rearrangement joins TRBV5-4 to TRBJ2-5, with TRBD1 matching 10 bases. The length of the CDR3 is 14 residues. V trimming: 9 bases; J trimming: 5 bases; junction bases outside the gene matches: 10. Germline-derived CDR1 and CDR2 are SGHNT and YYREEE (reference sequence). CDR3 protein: CATTGQGGRETQYF. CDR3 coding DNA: TGTGCCACCACCGGACAGGGGGGACGGGAGACCCAGTACTTC. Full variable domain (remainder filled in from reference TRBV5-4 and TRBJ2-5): ETGVTQSPTHLIKTRGQQVTLRCSSQSGHNTVSWYQQALGQGPQFIFQYYREEENGRGNFPPRFSGLQFPNYSSELNVNALELDDSALYLCATTGQGGRETQYFGPGTRLLVL.

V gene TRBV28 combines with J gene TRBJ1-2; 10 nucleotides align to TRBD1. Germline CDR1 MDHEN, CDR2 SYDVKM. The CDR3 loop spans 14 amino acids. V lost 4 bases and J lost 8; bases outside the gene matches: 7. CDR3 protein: CASSSPGQGNGYTF. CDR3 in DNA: TGTGCCAGCAGTTCCCCGGGACAGGGGAACGGCTACACCTTC.

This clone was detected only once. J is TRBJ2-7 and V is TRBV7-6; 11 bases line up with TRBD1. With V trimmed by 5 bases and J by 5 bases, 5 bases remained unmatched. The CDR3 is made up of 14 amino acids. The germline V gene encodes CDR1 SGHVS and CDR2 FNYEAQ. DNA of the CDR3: TGTGCCAGCAGCCCCGGGACAGGGGGTAACGAGCAGTACTTC. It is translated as CASSPGTGGNEQYF.

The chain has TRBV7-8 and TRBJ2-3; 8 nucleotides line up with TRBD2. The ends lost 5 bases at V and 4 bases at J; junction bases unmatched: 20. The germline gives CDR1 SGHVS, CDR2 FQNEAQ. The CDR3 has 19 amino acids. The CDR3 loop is CASSGGESGSYPAADTQYF. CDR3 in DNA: TGTGCCAGCAGCGGGGGAGAGAGCGGGAGTTACCCCGCAGCAGATACGCAGTATTTT.

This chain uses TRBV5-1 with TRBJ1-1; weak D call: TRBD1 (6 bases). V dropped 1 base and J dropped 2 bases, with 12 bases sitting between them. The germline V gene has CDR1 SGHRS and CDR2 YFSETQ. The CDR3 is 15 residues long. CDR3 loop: CASSLRGRGNTEAFF. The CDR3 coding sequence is TGCGCCAGCAGCTTGAGGGGGAGGGGAAACACTGAAGCTTTCTTT. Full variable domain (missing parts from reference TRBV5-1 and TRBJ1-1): KAGVTQTPRYLIKTRGQQVTLSCSPISGHRSVSWYQQTPGQGLQFLFEYFSETQRNKGNFPGRFSGRQFSNSRSEMNVSTLELGDSALYLCASSLRGRGNTEAFFGQGTRLTVV.

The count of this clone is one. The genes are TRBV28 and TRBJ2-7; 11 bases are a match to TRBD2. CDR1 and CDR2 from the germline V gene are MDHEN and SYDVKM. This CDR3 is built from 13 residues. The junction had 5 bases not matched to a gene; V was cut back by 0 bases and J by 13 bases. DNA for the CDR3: TGTGCCAGCAGTTTATGGAGTAGCGGGAGGGTCTACTTC. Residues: CASSLWSSGRVYF.

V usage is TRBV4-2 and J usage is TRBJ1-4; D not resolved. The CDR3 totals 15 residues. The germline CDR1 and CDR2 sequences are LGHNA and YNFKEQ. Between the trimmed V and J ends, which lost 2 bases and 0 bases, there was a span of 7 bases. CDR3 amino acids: CASSQNRATNEKLFF. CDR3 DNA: TGTGCCAGCAGCCAAAACAGAGCAACTAATGAAAAACTGTTTTTT.

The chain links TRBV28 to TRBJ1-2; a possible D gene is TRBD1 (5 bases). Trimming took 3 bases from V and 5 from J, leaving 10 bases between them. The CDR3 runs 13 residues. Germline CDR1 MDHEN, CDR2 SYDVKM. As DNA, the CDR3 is TGTGCCAGCAGTTTTACAGGAAGATATGGCTACACCTTC. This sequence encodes CASSFTGRYGYTF.

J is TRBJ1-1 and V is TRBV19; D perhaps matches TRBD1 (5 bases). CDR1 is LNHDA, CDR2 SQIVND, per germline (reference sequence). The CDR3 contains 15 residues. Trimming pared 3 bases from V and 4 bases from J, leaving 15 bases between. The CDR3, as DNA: TGTGCCAGTAGTATTGAGGGTGGGGGAGGCACTGAAGCTTTCTTT. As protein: CASSIEGGGGTEAFF. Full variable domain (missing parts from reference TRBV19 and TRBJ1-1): DGGITQSPKYLFRKEGQNVTLSCEQNLNHDAMYWYRQDPGQGLRLIYYSQIVNDFQKGDIAEGYSVSREKKESFPLTVTSAQKNPTAFYLCASSIEGGGGTEAFFGQGTRLTVV.

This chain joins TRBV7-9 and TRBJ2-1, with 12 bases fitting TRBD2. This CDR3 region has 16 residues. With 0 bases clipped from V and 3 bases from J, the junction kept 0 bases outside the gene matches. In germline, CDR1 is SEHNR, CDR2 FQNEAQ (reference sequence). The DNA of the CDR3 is TGTGCCAGCAGCTTAGCGACTAGCGGGAGCTACAATGAGCAGTTCTTC. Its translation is CASSLATSGSYNEQFF.

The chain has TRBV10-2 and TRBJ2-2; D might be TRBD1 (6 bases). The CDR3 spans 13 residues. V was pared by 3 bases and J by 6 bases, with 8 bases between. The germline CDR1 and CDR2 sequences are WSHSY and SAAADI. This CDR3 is CASSDRGSGELFF. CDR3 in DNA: TGCGCCAGCAGTGACAGGGGTTCCGGGGAGCTGTTTTTT.

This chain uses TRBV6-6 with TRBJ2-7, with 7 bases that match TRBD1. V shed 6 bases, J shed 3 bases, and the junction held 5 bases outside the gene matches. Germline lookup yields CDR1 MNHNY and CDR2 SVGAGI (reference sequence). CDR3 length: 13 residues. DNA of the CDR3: TGTGCCAGCAGCCCCGACAGGGTCTACGAGCAGTACGTC. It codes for CASSPDRVYEQYV.

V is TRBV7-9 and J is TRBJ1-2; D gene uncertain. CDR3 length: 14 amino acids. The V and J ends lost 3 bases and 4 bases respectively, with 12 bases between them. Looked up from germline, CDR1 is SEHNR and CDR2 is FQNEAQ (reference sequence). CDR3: CASSFLEGGYGYTF. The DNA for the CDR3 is TGTGCCAGCAGCTTCTTGGAGGGAGGCTATGGCTACACCTTC.

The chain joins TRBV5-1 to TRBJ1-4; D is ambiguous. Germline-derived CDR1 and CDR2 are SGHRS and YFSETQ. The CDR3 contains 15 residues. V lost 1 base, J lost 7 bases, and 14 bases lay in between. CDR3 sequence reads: CASSLLAGVGEKLFF. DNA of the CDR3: TGCGCCAGCAGCTTGTTGGCGGGTGTCGGTGAAAAACTGTTTTTT. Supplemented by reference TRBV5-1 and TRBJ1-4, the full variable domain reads KAGVTQTPRYLIKTRGQQVTLSCSPISGHRSVSWYQQTPGQGLQFLFEYFSETQRNKGNFPGRFSGRQFSNSRSEMNVSTLELGDSALYLCASSLLAGVGEKLFFGSGTQLSVL.

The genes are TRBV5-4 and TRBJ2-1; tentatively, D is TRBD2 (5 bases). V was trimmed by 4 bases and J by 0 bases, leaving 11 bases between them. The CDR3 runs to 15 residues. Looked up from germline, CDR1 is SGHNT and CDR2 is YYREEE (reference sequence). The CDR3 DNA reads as TGTGCCAGCAGCCCGGAGCGGAGCTCCTACAATGAGCAGTTCTTC. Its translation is CASSPERSSYNEQFF. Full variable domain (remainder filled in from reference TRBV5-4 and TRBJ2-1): ETGVTQSPTHLIKTRGQQVTLRCSSQSGHNTVSWYQQALGQGPQFIFQYYREEENGRGNFPPRFSGLQFPNYSSELNVNALELDDSALYLCASSPERSSYNEQFFGPGTRLTVL.

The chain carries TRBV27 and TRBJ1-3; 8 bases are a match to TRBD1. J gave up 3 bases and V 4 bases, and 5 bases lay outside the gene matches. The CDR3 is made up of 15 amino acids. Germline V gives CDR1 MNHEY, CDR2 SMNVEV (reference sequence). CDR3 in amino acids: CASSSWTGFGNTIYF. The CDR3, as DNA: TGTGCCAGCAGTTCGTGGACAGGGTTTGGAAACACCATATATTTT.

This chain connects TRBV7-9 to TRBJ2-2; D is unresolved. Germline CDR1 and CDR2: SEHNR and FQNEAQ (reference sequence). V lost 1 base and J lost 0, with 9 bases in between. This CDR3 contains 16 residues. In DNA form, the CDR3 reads TGTGCCAGCAGCTTAGGAACTGCTCCGAACACCGGGGAGCTGTTTTTT. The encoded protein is CASSLGTAPNTGELFF.

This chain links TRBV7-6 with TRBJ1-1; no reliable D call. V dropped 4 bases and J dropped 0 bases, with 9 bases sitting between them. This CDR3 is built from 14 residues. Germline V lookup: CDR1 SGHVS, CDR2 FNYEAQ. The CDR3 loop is CASSYGGMNTEAFF. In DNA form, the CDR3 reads TGTGCCAGCAGCTACGGAGGCATGAACACTGAAGCTTTCTTT. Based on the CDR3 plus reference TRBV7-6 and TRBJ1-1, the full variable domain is GAGVSQSPRYKVTKRGQDVALRCDPISGHVSLYWYRQALGQGPEFLTYFNYEAQQDKSGLPNDRFSAERPEGSISTLTIQRTEQRDSAMYRCASSYGGMNTEAFFGQGTRLTVV.

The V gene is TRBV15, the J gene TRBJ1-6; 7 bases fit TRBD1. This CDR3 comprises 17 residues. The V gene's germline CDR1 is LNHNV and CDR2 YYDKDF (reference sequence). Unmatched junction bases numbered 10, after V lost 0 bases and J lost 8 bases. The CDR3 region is CATSRDRNRGEHSPLHF. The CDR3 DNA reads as TGTGCCACCAGCAGAGATCGGAACAGGGGCGAGCATTCACCCCTCCACTTT.

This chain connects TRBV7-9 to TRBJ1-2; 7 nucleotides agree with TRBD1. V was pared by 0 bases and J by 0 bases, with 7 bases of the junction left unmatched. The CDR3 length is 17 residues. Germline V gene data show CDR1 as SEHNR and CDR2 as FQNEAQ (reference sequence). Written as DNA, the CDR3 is TGTGCCAGCAGCTTAGCAGGACAGGTGGCCGCTAACTATGGCTACACCTTC. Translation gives CASSLAGQVAANYGYTF.